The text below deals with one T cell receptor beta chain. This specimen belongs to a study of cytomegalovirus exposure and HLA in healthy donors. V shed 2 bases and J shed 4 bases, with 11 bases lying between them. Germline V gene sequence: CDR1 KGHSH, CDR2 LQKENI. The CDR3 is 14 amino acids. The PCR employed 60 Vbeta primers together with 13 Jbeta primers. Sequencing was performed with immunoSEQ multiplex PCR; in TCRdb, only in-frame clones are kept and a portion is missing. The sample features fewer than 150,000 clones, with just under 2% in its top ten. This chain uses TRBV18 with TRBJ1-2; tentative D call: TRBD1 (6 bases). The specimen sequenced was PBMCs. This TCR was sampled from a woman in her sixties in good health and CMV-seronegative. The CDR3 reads CASSPNGQSYGYTF. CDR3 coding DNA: TGTGCCAGCTCACCAAATGGACAGAGCTATGGCTACACCTTC.